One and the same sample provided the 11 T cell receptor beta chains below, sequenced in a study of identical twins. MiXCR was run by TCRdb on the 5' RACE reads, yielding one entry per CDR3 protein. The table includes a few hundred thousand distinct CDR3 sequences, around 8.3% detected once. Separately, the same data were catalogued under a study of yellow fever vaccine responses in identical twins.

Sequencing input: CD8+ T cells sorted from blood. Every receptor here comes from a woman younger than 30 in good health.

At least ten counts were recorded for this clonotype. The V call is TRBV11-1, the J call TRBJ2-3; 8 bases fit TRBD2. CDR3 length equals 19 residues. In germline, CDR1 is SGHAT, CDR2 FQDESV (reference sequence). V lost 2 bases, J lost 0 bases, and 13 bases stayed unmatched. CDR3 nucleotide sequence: TGTGCCAGCAGCTTAATCAGCGGGAGTTTCCTCGCTAGCACAGATACGCAGTATTTT. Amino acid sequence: CASSLISGSFLASTDTQYF.

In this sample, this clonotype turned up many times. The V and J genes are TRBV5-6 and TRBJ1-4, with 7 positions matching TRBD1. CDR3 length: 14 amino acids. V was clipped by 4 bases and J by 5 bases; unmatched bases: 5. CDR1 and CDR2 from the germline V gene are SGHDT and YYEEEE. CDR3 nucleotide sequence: TGTGCCAGCAGCCCCGGGACAGAAAATGAAAAACTGTTTTTT. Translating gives CASSPGTENEKLFF.

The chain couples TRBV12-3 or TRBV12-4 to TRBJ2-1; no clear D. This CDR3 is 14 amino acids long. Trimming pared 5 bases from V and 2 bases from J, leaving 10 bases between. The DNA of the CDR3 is TGTGCCAGCAGTGTCCCAAGGGCCTACAATGAGCAGTTCTTC. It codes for CASSVPRAYNEQFF.

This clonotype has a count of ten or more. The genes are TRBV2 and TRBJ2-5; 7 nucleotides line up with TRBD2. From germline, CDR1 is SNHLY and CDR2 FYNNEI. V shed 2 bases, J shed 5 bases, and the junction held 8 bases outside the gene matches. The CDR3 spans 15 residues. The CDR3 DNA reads TGTGCCAGCAGTGAAACCCTCCGGGGGGTTGAGACCCAGTACTTC. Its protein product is CASSETLRGVETQYF.

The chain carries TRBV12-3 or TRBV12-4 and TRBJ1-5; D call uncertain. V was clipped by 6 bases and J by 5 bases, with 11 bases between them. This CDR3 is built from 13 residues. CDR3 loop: CASSWEYDQPQHF. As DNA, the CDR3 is TGTGCCAGCAGCTGGGAATACGATCAGCCCCAGCATTTT.

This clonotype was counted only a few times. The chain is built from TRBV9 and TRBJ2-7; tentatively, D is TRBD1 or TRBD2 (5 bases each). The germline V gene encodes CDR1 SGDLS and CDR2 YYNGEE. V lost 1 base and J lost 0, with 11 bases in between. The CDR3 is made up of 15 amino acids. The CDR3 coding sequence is TGTGCCAGCAGCGTATGGGACGGATCCTCCTACGAGCAGTACTTC. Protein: CASSVWDGSSYEQYF.

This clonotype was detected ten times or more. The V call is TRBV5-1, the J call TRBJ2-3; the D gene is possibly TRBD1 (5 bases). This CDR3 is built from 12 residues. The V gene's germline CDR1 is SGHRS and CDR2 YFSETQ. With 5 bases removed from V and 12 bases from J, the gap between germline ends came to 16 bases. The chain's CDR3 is CASRGLVDSQYF. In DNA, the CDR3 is TGCGCCAGCAGGGGGCTAGTAGACTCACAGTATTTT. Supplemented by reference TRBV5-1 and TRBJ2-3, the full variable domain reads KAGVTQTPRYLIKTRGQQVTLSCSPISGHRSVSWYQQTPGQGLQFLFEYFSETQRNKGNFPGRFSGRQFSNSRSEMNVSTLELGDSALYLCASRGLVDSQYFGPGTRLTVL.

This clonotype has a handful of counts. The CDR3, as DNA: TGCGCCAGCAGCCAAGAAAATCGGGCGGGAGACCCCTACAATGAGCAGTTCTTC. Translated: CASSQENRAGDPYNEQFF. The chain combines TRBV4-3 with TRBJ2-1, with 7 bases that match TRBD2. The germline CDR1 and CDR2 sequences are LGHNA and YSLEER. V lost 0 bases to trimming and J lost 2 bases; unmatched junction nucleotides: 10. The CDR3 contains 18 residues.

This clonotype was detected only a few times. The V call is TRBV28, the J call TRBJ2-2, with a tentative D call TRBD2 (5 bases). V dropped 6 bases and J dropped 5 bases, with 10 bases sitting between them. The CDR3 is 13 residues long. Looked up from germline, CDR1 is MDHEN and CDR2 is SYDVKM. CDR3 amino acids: CASSRTGTGELFF. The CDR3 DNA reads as TGTGCCAGCAGCCGGACTGGGACCGGGGAGCTGTTTTTT. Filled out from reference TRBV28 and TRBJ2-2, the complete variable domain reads DVKVTQSSRYLVKRTGEKVFLECVQDMDHENMFWYRQDPGLGLRLIYFSYDVKMKEKGDIPEGYSVSREKKERFSLILESASTNQTSMYLCASSRTGTGELFFGEGSRLTVL.

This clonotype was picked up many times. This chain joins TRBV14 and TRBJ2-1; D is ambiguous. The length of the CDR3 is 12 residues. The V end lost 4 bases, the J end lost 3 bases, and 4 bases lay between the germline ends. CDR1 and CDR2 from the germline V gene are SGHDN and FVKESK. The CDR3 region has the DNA TGTGCCAGCAGCCCCTTCTACAATGAGCAGTTCTTC. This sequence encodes CASSPFYNEQFF.

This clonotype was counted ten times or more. CDR3 sequence (DNA): TGTGCCAGCAGTTCCCCGGCCACTAGAAATGAGCAGTTCTTC. Encoded protein: CASSSPATRNEQFF. V is TRBV12-3 or TRBV12-4 and J is TRBJ2-1; TRBD2 might be the D (5 bases). V shed 4 bases and J shed 7 bases, with 14 bases lying between them. There are 14 residues in the CDR3.